The T cell receptor beta chain under discussion was sequenced for a study of OX40 agonist ivuxolimab in advanced cancers. About the study: Patients received intravenous ivuxolimab every 2 weeks at 0.01 to 10 mg/kg. Partial responses occurred in three patients (one hepatocellular carcinoma, two cutaneous melanoma). General study points: Circulating CD4+ and CD8+ T cells showed clonal expansion by week 6 at 0.1 to 3.0 mg/kg.

The CDR3 consists of 15 residues. Germline V gene data show CDR1 as MDHEN and CDR2 as SYDVKM. V trimming: 6 bases; J trimming: 5 bases; junction bases outside the gene matches: 9. In its sample, this clone was seen once. The antigen is unknown. Profiled with immunoSEQ multiplex PCR; TCRdb holds only in-frame clones, not every one. The table includes about 65,000 clones, roughly 80% detected once. This material consisted of CD4+ or CD8+ T cells sorted from blood, taken in a trial of the OX40 agonist ivuxolimab. The rearrangement links TRBV28 to TRBJ1-4; 7 bases map to TRBD1. The clonotype comes from an adult with an advanced solid tumor such as melanoma, head and neck, liver or kidney cancer. CDR3 nucleotide sequence: TGTGCCAGCAGCCAACAGGGAGGGGGCAATGAAAAACTGTTTTTT. As protein: CASSQQGGGNEKLFF.